This is a list of T cell receptor beta chains from one sample in a study of cytomegalovirus exposure and HLA in healthy donors. TCRdb keeps only in-frame clones here, not all; method: immunoSEQ multiplex PCR. The sample shows tens of thousands of clones, 78% of them seen only once. Sequenced: PBMCs. All receptors come from a middle-aged man in good health and CMV-seronegative. Both conserved end residues are part of each CDR3. The D gene is left open where the match is weak. Clone size is not always given. Where it is, it says once, few, many or a class for expanded clones.

. TRBD1 16 TRBJ2-7 TRBV4-3 TGCGCCAGCAGCCAAGAAGTCACGGGACAGCCCTACGAGCAGTACTTC CASSQEVTGQPYEQYF
. TRBD2 15 TRBJ2-1 TRBV5-1 TGCGCCAGCAGCGTCGTGGCTAGCGGGAGGGTTGAGCAGTTCTTC CASSVVASGRVEQFF
. TRBD2 16 TRBJ2-2 TRBV10-2 TGCGCCAGCAGTGTCCTAGCGGGAGTCCATTCCGGGGAGCTGTTTTTT CASSVLAGVHSGELFF
. TRBD2 13 TRBJ2-7 TRBV10-2 TGCGCCAGCAGTGAGAGCGGGAGGGCCGTTTGGTACTTC CASSESGRAVWYF
. TRBD1 18 TRBJ2-7 TRBV14 TGTGCCAGCAGCCCGACCGGGACAGGGGGCGTATTCCCCTACGAGCAGTACTTC CASSPTGTGGVFPYEQYF
. TRBD1 18 TRBJ2-6 TRBV7-9 TGTGCCAGCAGCTTCTCACCAGGGACAGTCTCTGGGGCCAACGTCCTGACTTTC CASSFSPGTVSGANVLTF
. TRBD2 16 TRBJ2-7 TRBV7-2 TGTGCCAGCAGCAGAACCGGACTAGCCGCTACCTACGAGCAGTACTTC CASSRTGLAATYEQYF
. . 14 TRBJ2-7 TRBV4-1 TGCGCCAGCAGCCAAGAGGGCATGTCCTACGAGCAGTACTTC CASSQEGMSYEQYF
. . 15 TRBJ1-5 TRBV6-6 TGTGCCAGCAGTTACAGTTGGGGCCTCAATCAGCCCCAGCATTTT CASSYSWGLNQPQHF
. . 15 TRBJ1-1 TRBV19 TGTGCCAGCAGACCTGGGGGGGCCTCGAACACTGAAGCTTTCTTT CASRPGGASNTEAFF
. . 18 TRBJ1-3 TRBV19 TGTGCCAGTAGGCAGGAAACCAGACAGTTCATCTCTGGAAACACCATATATTTT CASRQETRQFISGNTIYF
. TRBD2 15 TRBJ2-7 TRBV4-1 TGCGCCAGCAGCCAAGAGAGGAGCGGGATGGGGGAGCAGTACTTC CASSQERSGMGEQYF
. . 11 TRBJ2-7 TRBV28 TGTGCCATAAGACAGCGATGGGAGCAGTACTTC CAIRQRWEQYF
. . 16 TRBJ1-5 TRBV21-1 TGTGCCAGCACTATACCCGGGACAACGGAGCATCAGCCCCAGCATTTT CASTIPGTTEHQPQHF
. . 14 TRBJ1-5 TRBV27 TGTGCCAGCAGGCCCGTTCAGGGCAATCAGCCCCAGCATTTT CASRPVQGNQPQHF
few TRBD2 13 TRBJ2-1 TRBV14 TGTGCCAGCAGCCAATTCGTGAAGGGAGGGGAGTTCTTC CASSQFVKGGEFF
few TRBD1 19 TRBJ2-6 TRBV5-6 TGTGCCAGCAGCTTGGTGGACAGGGCCAAAAGCTCTGGGGCCAACGTCCTGACTTTC CASSLVDRAKSSGANVLTF
. . 20 TRBJ2-5 TRBV15 TGTGCCACCAGCAGTCCCCTGGGGAGAGAGACTTGGACTACCAAGGAGACCCAGTACTTC CATSSPLGRETWTTKETQYF
. TRBD2 17 TRBJ2-5 TRBV18 TGTGCCAGCTCAGCGGGGACTAGCGGGAGTGGGCAAGAGACCCAGTACTTC CASSAGTSGSGQETQYF
. . 14 TRBJ2-4 TRBV28 TGTGCCAGCAGTTTTTTGGCTAGCTGGGGCATTCAGTACTTC CASSFLASWGIQYF
. . 15 TRBJ2-2 TRBV2 TGTGCCAGCAGTGAGCTAAGACTGTACACCGGGGAGCTGTTTTTT CASSELRLYTGELFF
few . 15 TRBJ1-1 TRBV19 TGTGCCAGTAGTCCCTCCCCGGGGACTAACACTGAAGCTTTCTTT CASSPSPGTNTEAFF
few TRBD2 16 TRBJ2-1 TRBV11-3 TGTGCCAGCAGCACCCCCAGCGGGAGCTCCTACAATGAGCAGTTCTTC CASSTPSGSSYNEQFF
. TRBD2 15 TRBJ2-1 TRBV9 TGTGCCAGCAGCGGAGGACTAGCGGGAGGCAATGAGCAGTTCTTC CASSGGLAGGNEQFF
once . 13 TRBJ2-5 TRBV5-1 TGCGCCAGCAGCTTGACAGGTTCGGCGACCCAGTACTTC CASSLTGSATQYF
few . 16 TRBJ1-1 TRBV2 TGTGCCAGCAGTGAAGTTCGGCAGGCAATAAACACTGAAGCTTTCTTT CASSEVRQAINTEAFF
. TRBD2 14 TRBJ2-7 TRBV5-1 TGCGCCAGCAGCCCTAGCGGGAGCGTCTACGAGCAGTACTTC CASSPSGSVYEQYF
. . 17 TRBJ1-5 TRBV28 TGTGCCAGCAGCCACCGGGGGGCGGGGAATAGCAATCAGCCCCAGCATTTT CASSHRGAGNSNQPQHF
. . 15 TRBJ2-1 TRBV5-5 TGTGCCACCGCCTGGGGGCAGGGAGTATACAATGAGCAGTTCTTC CATAWGQGVYNEQFF
. TRBD1 16 TRBJ2-5 TRBV28 TGTGCCAGCAGTGATCCTTGGGACAGAGCACAAGAGACCCAGTACTTC CASSDPWDRAQETQYF
. . 15 TRBJ1-2 TRBV28 TGTGCCAGCAGTTTTTCTACAGGGCCGACCTATGGCTACACCTTC CASSFSTGPTYGYTF
. TRBD2 16 TRBJ2-1 TRBV14 TGTGCCAGCAGCCAGGGTCTGGCTAGCGGGTCCGATGAGCAGTTCTTC CASSQGLASGSDEQFF
. TRBD1 14 TRBJ1-5 TRBV6-5 TGTGCCAGCAGCCTGACAGGGCCCTTCCAGCCCCAGCATTTT CASSLTGPFQPQHF
. . 13 TRBJ1-1 TRBV5-4 TGTGCCAGCAGCAGCCGGGTTAACACTGAAGCTTTCTTT CASSSRVNTEAFF
once TRBD1 16 TRBJ1-1 TRBV29-1 TGCAGCGTTGAAGACGTACAGGGGCTGGTGAACACTGAAGCTTTCTTT CSVEDVQGLVNTEAFF
. . 14 TRBJ1-1 TRBV6-5 TGTGCCAGCCGAAAGGCGGGGGAGGGCACTGAAGCTTTCTTT CASRKAGEGTEAFF
. . 15 TRBJ2-4 TRBV5-4 TGTGCCAGCAGCACAAGAACTACGGGCAAAAACATTCAGTACTTC CASSTRTTGKNIQYF
. TRBD2 17 TRBJ2-1 TRBV18 TGTGCCAGCTCACCATCGAGCGGGAGGGCCCCATACAATGAGCAGTTCTTC CASSPSSGRAPYNEQFF